The clone carrying this T cell receptor (beta chain) appeared many times. The sample belongs to a study of T-cell reconstitution after alpha-beta-depleted transplantation in children. This CDR3 is built from 15 residues. Germline V gene sequence: CDR1 DFQATT, CDR2 SNEGSKA (reference sequence). The ends were cut back, 6 bases at V and 4 bases at J, with 19 bases in the middle. Library preparation (for TCRbeta) was performed with unique molecular identifiers. TCRdb recomputed calls from the PCR reads with MiXCR, one row per CDR3 protein. The repertoire consists of hundreds of thousands of distinct CDR3 sequences, with about 11% occurring once and the leading ten covering about 4%.

The receptor was derived from a human donor who donated a stem cell graft to a child with acute myeloid leukemia. This specimen was PBMCs from the stem cell graft donor, taken from the stem cell graft. The chain is built from TRBV20-1 and TRBJ2-1; D not resolved. CDR3 residues: CSAPKVGGRYNEQFF. CDR3 nucleotides: TGCAGTGCCCCCAAGGTTGGTGGTCGTTACAATGAGCAGTTCTTC.